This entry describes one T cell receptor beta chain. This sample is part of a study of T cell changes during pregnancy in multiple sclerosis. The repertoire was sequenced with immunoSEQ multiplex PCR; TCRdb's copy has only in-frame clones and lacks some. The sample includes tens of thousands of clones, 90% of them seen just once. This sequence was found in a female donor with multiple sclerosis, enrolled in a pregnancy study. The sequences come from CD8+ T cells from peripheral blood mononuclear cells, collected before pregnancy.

The chain's CDR3 is CASNQGISNQPQHF. The CDR3 DNA reads TGTGCCAGCAACCAGGGAATTAGCAATCAGCCCCAGCATTTT. The rearrangement links TRBV6-1 to TRBJ1-5; possible D gene TRBD1, 5 bases. Germline V lookup: CDR1 MNHNS, CDR2 SASEGT. CDR3 length equals 14 residues. V was cut by 7 bases and J by 0 bases, with 10 bases left in between.